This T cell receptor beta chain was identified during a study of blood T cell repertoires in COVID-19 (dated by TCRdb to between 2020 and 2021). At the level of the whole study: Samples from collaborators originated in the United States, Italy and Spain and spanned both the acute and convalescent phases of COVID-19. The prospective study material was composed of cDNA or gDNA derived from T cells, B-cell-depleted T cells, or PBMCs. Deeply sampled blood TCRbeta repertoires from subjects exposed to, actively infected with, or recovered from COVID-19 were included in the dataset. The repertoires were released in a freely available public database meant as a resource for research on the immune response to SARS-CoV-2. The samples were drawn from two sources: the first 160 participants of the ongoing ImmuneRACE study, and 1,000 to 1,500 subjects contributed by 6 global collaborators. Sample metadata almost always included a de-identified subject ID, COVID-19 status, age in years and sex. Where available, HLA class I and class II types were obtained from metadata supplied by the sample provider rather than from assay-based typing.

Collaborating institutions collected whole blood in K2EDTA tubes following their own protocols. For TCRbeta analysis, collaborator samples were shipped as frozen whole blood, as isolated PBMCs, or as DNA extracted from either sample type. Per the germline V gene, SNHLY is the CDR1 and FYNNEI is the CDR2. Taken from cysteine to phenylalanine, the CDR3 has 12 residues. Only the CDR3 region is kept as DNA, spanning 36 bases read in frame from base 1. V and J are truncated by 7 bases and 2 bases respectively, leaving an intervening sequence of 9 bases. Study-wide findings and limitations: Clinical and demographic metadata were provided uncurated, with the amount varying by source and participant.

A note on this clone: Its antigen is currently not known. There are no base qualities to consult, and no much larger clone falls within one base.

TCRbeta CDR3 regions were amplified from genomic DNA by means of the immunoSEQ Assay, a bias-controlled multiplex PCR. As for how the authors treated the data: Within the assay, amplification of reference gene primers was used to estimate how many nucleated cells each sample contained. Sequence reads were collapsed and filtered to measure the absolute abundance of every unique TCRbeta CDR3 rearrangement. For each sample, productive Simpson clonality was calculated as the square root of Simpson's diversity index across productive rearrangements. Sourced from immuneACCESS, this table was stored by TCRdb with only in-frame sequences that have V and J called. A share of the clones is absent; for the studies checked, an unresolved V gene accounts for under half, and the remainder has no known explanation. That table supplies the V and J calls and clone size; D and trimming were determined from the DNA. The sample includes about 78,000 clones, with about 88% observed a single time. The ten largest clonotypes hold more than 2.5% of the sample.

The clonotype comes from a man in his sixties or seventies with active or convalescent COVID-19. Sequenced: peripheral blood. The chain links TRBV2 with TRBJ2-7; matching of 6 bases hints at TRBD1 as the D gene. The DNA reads TGTGCCAGCAAAGGGACAACCTACGAGCAGTACTTC. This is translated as CASKGTTYEQYF. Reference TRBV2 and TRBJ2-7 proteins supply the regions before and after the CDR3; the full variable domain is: EPEVTQTPSHQVTQMGQEVILRCVPISNHLYFYWYRQILGQKVEFLVSFYNNEISEKSEIFDDQFSVERPDGSNFTLKIRSTKLEDSAMYFCASKGTTYEQYFGPGTRLTVT.